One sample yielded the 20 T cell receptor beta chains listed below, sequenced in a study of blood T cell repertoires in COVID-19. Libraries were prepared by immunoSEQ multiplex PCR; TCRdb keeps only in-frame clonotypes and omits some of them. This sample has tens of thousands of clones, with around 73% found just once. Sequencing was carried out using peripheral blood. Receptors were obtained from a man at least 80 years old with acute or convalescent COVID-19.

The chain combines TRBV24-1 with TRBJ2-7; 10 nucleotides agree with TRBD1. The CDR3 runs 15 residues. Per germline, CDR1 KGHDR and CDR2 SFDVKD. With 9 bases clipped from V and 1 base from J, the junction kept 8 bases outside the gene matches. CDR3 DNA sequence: TGTGCCACCGGGACAGGGGTTAAAGGATCCTACGAGCAGTACTTC. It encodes CATGTGVKGSYEQYF.

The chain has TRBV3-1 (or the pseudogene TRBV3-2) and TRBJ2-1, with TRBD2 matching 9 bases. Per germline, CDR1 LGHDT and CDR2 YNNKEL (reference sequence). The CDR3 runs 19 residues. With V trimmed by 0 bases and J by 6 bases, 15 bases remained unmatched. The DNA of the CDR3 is TGTGCCAGCAGCCAAGATGACCCAAGAGGCAGCGGGAGGTTCAATGAGCAGTTCTTC. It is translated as CASSQDDPRGSGRFNEQFF.

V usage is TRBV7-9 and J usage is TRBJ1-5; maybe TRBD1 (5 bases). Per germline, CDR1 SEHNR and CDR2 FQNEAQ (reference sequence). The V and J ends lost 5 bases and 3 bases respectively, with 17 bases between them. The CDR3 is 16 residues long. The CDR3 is CASSPGMGGPNQPQHF. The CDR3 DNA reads TGTGCCAGCAGCCCAGGGATGGGGGGTCCCAATCAGCCCCAGCATTTT.

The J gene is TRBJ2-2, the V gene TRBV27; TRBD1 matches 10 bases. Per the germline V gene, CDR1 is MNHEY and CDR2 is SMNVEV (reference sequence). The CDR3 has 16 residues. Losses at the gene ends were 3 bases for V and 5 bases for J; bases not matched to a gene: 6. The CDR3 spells CASSFDRGRMTGELFF. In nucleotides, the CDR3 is TGTGCCAGCAGTTTCGACAGGGGGCGAATGACCGGGGAGCTGTTTTTT.

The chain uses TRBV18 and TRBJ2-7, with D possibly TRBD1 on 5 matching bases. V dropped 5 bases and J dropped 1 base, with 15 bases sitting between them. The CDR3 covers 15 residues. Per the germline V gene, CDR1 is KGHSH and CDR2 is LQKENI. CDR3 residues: CASSSIGVGSYEQYF. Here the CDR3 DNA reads TGTGCCAGCTCATCGATAGGGGTCGGATCCTACGAGCAGTACTTC.

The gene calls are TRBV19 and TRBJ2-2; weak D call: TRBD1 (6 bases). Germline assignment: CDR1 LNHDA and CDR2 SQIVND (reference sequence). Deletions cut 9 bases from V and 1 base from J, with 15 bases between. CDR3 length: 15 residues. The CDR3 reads CASLSGTLNTGELFF. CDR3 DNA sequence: TGTGCCAGCTTGTCCGGGACACTGAACACCGGGGAGCTGTTTTTT.

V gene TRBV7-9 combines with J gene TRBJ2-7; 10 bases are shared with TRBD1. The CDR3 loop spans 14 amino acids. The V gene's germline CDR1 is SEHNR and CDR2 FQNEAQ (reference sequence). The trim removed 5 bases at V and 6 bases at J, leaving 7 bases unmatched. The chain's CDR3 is CASSPGDRGAEQYF. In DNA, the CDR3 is TGTGCCAGCAGCCCCGGGGACAGGGGTGCCGAGCAGTACTTC.

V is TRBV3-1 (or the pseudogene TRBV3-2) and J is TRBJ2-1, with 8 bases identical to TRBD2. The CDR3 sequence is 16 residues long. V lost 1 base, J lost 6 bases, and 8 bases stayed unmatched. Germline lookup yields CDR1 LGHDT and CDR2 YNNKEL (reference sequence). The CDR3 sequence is CASSQGGGRISNEQFF. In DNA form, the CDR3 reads TGTGCCAGCAGCCAAGGCGGCGGGAGGATTAGCAATGAGCAGTTCTTC.

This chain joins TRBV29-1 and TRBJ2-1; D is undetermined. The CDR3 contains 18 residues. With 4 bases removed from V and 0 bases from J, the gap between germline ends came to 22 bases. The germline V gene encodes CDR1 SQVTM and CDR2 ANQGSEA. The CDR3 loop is CSVATPSLTSVSYNEQFF. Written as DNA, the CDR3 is TGCAGCGTTGCAACCCCATCCTTGACATCTGTCTCCTACAATGAGCAGTTCTTC.

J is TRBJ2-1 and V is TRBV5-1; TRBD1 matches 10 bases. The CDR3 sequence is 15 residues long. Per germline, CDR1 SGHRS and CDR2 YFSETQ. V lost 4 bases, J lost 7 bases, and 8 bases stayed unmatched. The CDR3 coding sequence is TGCGCCAGCAGCCGCGGGGACAGGGGAAAAAATGAGCAGTTCTTC. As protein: CASSRGDRGKNEQFF.

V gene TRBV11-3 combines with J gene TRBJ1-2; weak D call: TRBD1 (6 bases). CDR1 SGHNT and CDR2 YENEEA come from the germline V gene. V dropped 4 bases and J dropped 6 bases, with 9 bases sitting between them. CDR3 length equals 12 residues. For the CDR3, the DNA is TGTGCCAGCAGCTGGGGGCGAAATGGCTACACCTTC. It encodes CASSWGRNGYTF.

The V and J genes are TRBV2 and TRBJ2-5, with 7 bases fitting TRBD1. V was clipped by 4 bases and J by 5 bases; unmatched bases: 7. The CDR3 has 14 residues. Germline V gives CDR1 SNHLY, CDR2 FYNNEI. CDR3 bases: TGTGCCAGCAGTGTGGCAAGGGGGCGGGAGACCCAGTACTTC. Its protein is CASSVARGRETQYF.

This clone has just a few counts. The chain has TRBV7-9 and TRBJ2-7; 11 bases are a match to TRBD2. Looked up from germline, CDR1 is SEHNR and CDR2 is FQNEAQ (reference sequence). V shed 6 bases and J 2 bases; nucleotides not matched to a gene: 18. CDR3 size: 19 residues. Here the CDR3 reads CASSGGSGTSGYYAYEQYF. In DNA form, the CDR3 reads TGTGCCAGCAGTGGTGGCTCGGGGACTAGCGGCTACTACGCCTACGAGCAGTACTTC.

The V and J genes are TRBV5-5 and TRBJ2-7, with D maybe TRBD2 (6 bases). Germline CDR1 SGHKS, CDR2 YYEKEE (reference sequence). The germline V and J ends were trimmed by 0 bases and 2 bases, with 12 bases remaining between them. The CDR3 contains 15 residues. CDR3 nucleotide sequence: TGTGCCAGCAGCTTGGTGCCAGGAGGGCCCTACGAGCAGTACTTC. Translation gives CASSLVPGGPYEQYF.

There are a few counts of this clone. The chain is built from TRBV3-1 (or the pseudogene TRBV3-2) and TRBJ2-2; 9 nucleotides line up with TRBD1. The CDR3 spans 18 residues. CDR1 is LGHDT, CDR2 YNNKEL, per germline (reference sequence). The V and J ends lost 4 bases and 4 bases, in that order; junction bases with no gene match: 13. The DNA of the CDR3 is TGTGCCAGCAGCCCAACCGGGACAGGGAAGGCGGGCACCGGGGAGCTGTTTTTT. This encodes CASSPTGTGKAGTGELFF.

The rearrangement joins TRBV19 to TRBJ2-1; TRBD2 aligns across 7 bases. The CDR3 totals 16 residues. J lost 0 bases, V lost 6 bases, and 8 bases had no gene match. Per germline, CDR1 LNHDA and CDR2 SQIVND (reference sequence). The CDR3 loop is CASRTTSANSYNEQFF. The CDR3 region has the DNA TGTGCCAGTAGAACAACTAGCGCCAACTCCTACAATGAGCAGTTCTTC.

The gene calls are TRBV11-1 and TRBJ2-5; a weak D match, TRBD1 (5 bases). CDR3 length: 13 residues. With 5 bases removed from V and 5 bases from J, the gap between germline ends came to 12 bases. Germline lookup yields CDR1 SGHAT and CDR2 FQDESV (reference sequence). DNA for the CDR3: TGTGCCAGCAGCCGCAGGGTTTTCGAGACCCAGTACTTC. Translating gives CASSRRVFETQYF.

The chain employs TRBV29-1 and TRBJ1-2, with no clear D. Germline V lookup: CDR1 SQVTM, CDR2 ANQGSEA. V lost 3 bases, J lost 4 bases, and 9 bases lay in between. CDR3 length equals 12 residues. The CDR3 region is CSVEAESYGYTF. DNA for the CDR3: TGCAGCGTTGAGGCGGAGAGCTATGGCTACACCTTC.

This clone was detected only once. The CDR3 nucleotides read TGTGCCAGCAGCCCTCTGACCGGGGTTATAAATCAGCCCCAGCATTTT. Its translation: CASSPLTGVINQPQHF. V gene TRBV28 combines with J gene TRBJ1-5, with unresolved D. V gave up 6 bases and J gave up 4 bases, with 19 bases separating them. The CDR3 consists of 16 residues. The germline gives CDR1 MDHEN, CDR2 SYDVKM.

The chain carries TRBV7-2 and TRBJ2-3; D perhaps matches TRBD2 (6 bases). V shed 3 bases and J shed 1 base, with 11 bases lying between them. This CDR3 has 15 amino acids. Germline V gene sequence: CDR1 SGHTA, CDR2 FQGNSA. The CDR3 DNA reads TGTGCCAGCAGCTTCGGGACTCCTCGCACAGATACGCAGTATTTT. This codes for CASSFGTPRTDTQYF.